The source of this TCR beta chain is a study of blood T cell repertoires in COVID-19. Study-wide context: Specimens from acute and convalescent COVID-19 originated in the United States, Italy and Spain. PBMCs, B-cell-depleted T cells, or T cells provided the cDNA or gDNA that made up the material.

In Seattle, patients joined the study during active infection and were tracked longitudinally. V was clipped by 0 bases and J by 2 bases, with 6 bases between them. Germline lookup yields CDR1 SGHDT and CDR2 YYEEEE. The length of the CDR3 is 13 residues. In the authors' methods: Amplification from reference gene primers served as the basis for estimated nucleated cell counts. Some clones are missing from TCRdb's copy, which holds only in-frame ones; the method was immunoSEQ multiplex PCR. That table gives V, J and clone size, and the DNA gave D and trimming. The sample lists 100,000 to 150,000 clones; about four fifths were seen once.

This clonotype was obtained from a man aged 25 to 45 with COVID-19, enrolled during active disease. Material for sequencing was peripheral blood. The chain employs TRBV5-6 and TRBJ2-7; D remains unclear. Here the CDR3 reads CASSLGHPYEQYF. The CDR3 DNA follows: TGTGCCAGCAGCTTGGGGCACCCCTACGAGCAGTACTTC.